This TCR beta chain was sequenced during a study of OX40 agonist ivuxolimab in advanced cancers. This clone came up once. Only in-frame clones appear in the TCRdb table, and some are missing; sequencing was by immunoSEQ multiplex PCR. The sample carries over 80,000 clones, less than 90% recorded once. The sample consisted of CD4+ or CD8+ T cells sorted from blood, taken in a trial of the OX40 agonist ivuxolimab. The sequence derives from an adult with an advanced solid tumor such as melanoma, head and neck, liver or kidney cancer.

CDR3 DNA: TGTGCCAGCACCCATAGCGGGGGATCCTACAATGAGCAGTTCTTC. This codes for CASTHSGGSYNEQFF. V and J are TRBV5-8 and TRBJ2-1; 9 nucleotides line up with TRBD2. The CDR3 contains 15 residues. V trimming: 6 bases; J trimming: 1 base; junction bases outside the gene matches: 5. Germline V gives CDR1 SGHTS, CDR2 YDEGEE.